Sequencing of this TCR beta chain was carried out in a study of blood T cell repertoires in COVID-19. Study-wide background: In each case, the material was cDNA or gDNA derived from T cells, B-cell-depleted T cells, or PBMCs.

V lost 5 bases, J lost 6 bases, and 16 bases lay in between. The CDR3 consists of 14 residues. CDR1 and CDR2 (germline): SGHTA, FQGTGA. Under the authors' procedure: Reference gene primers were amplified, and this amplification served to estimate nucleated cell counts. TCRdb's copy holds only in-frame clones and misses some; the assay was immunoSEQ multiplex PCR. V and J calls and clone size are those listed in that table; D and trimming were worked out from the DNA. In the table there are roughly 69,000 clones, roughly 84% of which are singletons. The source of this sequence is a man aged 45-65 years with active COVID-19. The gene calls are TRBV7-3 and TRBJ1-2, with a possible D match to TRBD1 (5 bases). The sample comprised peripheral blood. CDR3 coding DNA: TGTGCCAGCAGCCCCGCCCCGACAGAGGATGGCTACACCTTC. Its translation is CASSPAPTEDGYTF.